Listed below are T cell receptor beta chains from one sample, sequenced in a study of blood T cell repertoires in COVID-19. Only in-frame clones appear in the TCRdb table, and some are missing; sequencing was by immunoSEQ multiplex PCR. The repertoire holds about 250,000 clones, with about 87% as singletons. The sequencing sample was made of PBMCs or T cells enriched from blood (not recorded which). These receptors were taken from a woman between 45 and 65 years old who had recovered from COVID-19. CDR3s include the opening cysteine and the closing phenylalanine or tryptophan. D genes are given only for firm matches.

CDR3 protein,CDR3 DNA,J gene,D gene,V gene
CASSLQVNSNQPQHF,TGTGCCAGCAGCTTACAGGTTAATAGCAATCAGCCCCAGCATTTT,TRBJ1-5,-,TRBV7-2
CASSANRDSLGDEQFF,TGTGCCAGTAGCGCTAACCGGGACAGTTTAGGGGATGAGCAGTTCTTC,TRBJ2-1,TRBD1,TRBV19
CASSYELAPAETQYF,TGTGCCAGCAGCTACGAACTAGCGCCGGCGGAGACCCAGTACTTC,TRBJ2-5,TRBD2,TRBV7-8
CASSLTRLAGYNEQFF,TGTGCCAGCAGCTTAACGAGACTAGCGGGGTACAATGAGCAGTTCTTC,TRBJ2-1,TRBD2,TRBV7-3
CAISESGSEAFF,TGTGCCATCAGTGAGTCGGGCAGTGAAGCTTTCTTT,TRBJ1-1,-,TRBV10-3
CASSPGGGFTEAFF,TGTGCCAGTAGTCCCGGGGGAGGGTTCACTGAAGCTTTCTTT,TRBJ1-1,-,TRBV19
CASSELDRNTEAFF,TGTGCCAGCAGTGAATTAGACAGGAACACTGAAGCTTTCTTT,TRBJ1-1,-,TRBV25-1
CASSWDRNTGELFF,TGTGCCAGCAGCTGGGACAGGAACACCGGGGAGCTGTTTTTT,TRBJ2-2,TRBD1,TRBV5-6
CASRDGWSQPQHF,TGTGCCAGCAGGGATGGGTGGAGTCAGCCCCAGCATTTT,TRBJ1-5,-,TRBV27
CASSPQGGETQYF,TGCGCCAGCAGCCCGCAGGGGGGAGAGACCCAGTACTTC,TRBJ2-5,-,TRBV5-1
CASRKGGGGPNPQHF,TGTGCCAGCAGAAAAGGAGGAGGCGGCCCCAACCCCCAGCATTTT,TRBJ1-5,-,TRBV6-5
CARSWGLRREHYNEQFF,TGTGCCAGAAGCTGGGGTCTAAGGAGGGAACACTACAATGAGCAGTTCTTC,TRBJ2-1,-,TRBV5-3
CSVEKGAGNNEQFF,TGCAGCGTTGAAAAGGGGGCGGGGAACAATGAGCAGTTCTTC,TRBJ2-1,-,TRBV29-1
CASSPGTANTGELFF,TGTGCCAGCAGTCCAGGGACAGCGAACACCGGGGAGCTGTTTTTT,TRBJ2-2,TRBD1,TRBV28
CASSLGQVQPQHF,TGTGCCAGCAGCTTAGGGCAGGTACAGCCCCAGCATTTT,TRBJ1-5,-,TRBV7-2
CASSTGGGRNTEAFF,TGTGCCAGCAGCACAGGGGGCGGGAGGAACACTGAAGCTTTCTTT,TRBJ1-1,TRBD1,TRBV28
CASSASDSISGNTIYF,TGTGCCAGCAGCGCGTCTGACAGTATCTCTGGAAACACCATATATTTT,TRBJ1-3,-,TRBV11-3
CASSQDRLASLEQFF,TGCGCCAGCAGCCAAGATCGGCTAGCTAGTCTTGAGCAGTTCTTC,TRBJ2-1,-,TRBV4-3
CASSAGESYEQYF,TGTGCCAGCAGTGCAGGGGAATCCTACGAGCAGTACTTC,TRBJ2-7,-,TRBV28
CASSSPRFPNYGYTF,TGTGCCAGCAGCTCACCGCGATTCCCCAACTATGGCTACACCTTC,TRBJ1-2,-,TRBV11-2
CASSLDSLGEQFF,TGTGCCAGCAGCCTAGACTCCCTCGGTGAGCAGTTCTTC,TRBJ2-1,-,TRBV28
CATSLTRVEETQYF,TGTGCCACCTCCCTGACGCGGGTAGAAGAGACCCAGTACTTC,TRBJ2-5,-,TRBV2
CASSYGQGTNTEAFF,TGTGCCAGCAGTTACGGACAGGGGACGAACACTGAAGCTTTCTTT,TRBJ1-1,TRBD1,TRBV6-6